The 18 T cell receptor beta chains reported below all come from one sample, sequenced in a study of T-cell memory formation after mild COVID-19. Via MiXCR, TCRdb re-called the 5' RACE reads, giving one row per CDR3 protein. The table has 150,000 to 200,000 distinct CDR3 sequences, around 10% seen once. Source material: PBMCs or a T cell subset sorted from them (not recorded which). These receptors all come from a young man who had mild COVID-19 (a few samples of this study predate the infection). Cell type and time point are not known.

In its sample, this clonotype was seen many times. The rearrangement joins TRBV7-9 to TRBJ1-3, with D unclear. Germline V gives CDR1 SEHNR, CDR2 FQNEAQ (reference sequence). Trimming pared 0 bases from V and 2 bases from J, leaving 8 bases between. This CDR3 spans 15 amino acids. The CDR3 region is CASSLAGDPGNTIYF. The CDR3 coding sequence is TGTGCCAGCAGCTTAGCCGGAGATCCTGGAAACACCATATATTTT. Variable domain in full (rest from reference TRBV7-9 and TRBJ1-3): DTGVSQNPRHKITKRGQNVTFRCDPISEHNRLYWYRQTLGQGPEFLTYFQNEAQLEKSRLLSDRFSAERPKGSFSTLEIQRTEQGDSAMYLCASSLAGDPGNTIYFGEGSWLTVV.

CDR3 protein: CASSRQASGVQETQYF. The DNA of the CDR3 is TGTGCCAGTAGCCGGCAGGCTAGCGGGGTACAAGAGACCCAGTACTTC. The chain employs TRBV19 and TRBJ2-5; 9 bases agree with TRBD2. Unmatched junction bases numbered 10, after V lost 6 bases and J lost 2 bases. This CDR3 has 16 residues. Per germline, CDR1 LNHDA and CDR2 SQIVND (reference sequence).

This clonotype was seen just once. J is TRBJ2-2 and V is TRBV6-1; no clear D. The V end was cut by 6 bases, the J end by 4 bases, with 6 bases between. The CDR3 has 12 residues. Per germline, CDR1 MNHNS and CDR2 SASEGT. DNA of the CDR3: TGTGCCAGCAGAGTCGGCACCGGGGAGCTGTTTTTT. It is translated as CASRVGTGELFF.

This clonotype was picked up one time. The chain recombines TRBV7-2 with TRBJ2-5; TRBD1 matches 10 bases. The CDR3 covers 13 residues. Germline V gene sequence: CDR1 SGHTA, CDR2 FQGNSA. Losses at the gene ends were 11 bases for V and 5 bases for J; bases not matched to a gene: 8. Written as DNA, the CDR3 is TGTGCCGAGAGAGGGACAGGGGTCGAGACCCAGTACTTC. Its translation is CAERGTGVETQYF.

V and J are TRBV5-4 and TRBJ2-3; D is possibly TRBD1 (6 bases). Germline CDR1 is SGHNT and CDR2 is YYREEE (reference sequence). The CDR3 contains 13 residues. V lost 5 bases, J lost 6 bases, and 13 bases lay in between. The chain's CDR3 is CASSITGTDTQYF. The CDR3 DNA is TGTGCCAGCAGTATTACAGGGACGGATACGCAGTATTTT.

This clonotype was observed many times. The chain uses TRBV20-1 and TRBJ2-2; D is possibly TRBD1 (6 bases). Trimming left V 5 bases short and J 1 base short, with 14 bases between. This CDR3 comprises 15 residues. The V gene's germline CDR1 is DFQATT and CDR2 SNEGSKA (reference sequence). CDR3 region: CSAPHQTGNTGELFF. As DNA, the CDR3 is TGCAGTGCTCCCCACCAGACAGGGAACACCGGGGAGCTGTTTTTT.

This clonotype has a count of ten or more. The rearrangement links TRBV12-5 to TRBJ1-1, with D possibly TRBD1 on 5 matching bases. CDR1 is LGHNT and CDR2 is FRNRAP in the germline V gene. The CDR3 length is 16 residues. Trimming took off 0 bases at V and 11 bases at J, with 22 bases between the two ends. CDR3 coding DNA: TGTGCTAGTGGTTTGGTCCAGGGCGGGAGGATGAGCTCGGCTTTCTTT. Its translation: CASGLVQGGRMSSAFF.

This clonotype showed up just a few times. The chain has TRBV12-3 or TRBV12-4 and TRBJ2-5, with D unclear. The CDR3 consists of 12 residues. Trimming pared 8 bases from V and 4 bases from J, leaving 11 bases between. The CDR3 DNA reads as TGTGCCAGCGGGTACTTTGGAGAGACCCAGTACTTC. This codes for CASGYFGETQYF.

The chain recombines TRBV7-9 with TRBJ2-7, with TRBD2 as a possible D gene (5 bases). Germline CDR1 reads SEHNR; CDR2 reads FQNEAQ (reference sequence). CDR3 length: 12 residues. V was cut by 5 bases and J by 6 bases, with 11 bases left in between. The CDR3 protein is CASSLDLTEQYF. CDR3 nucleotide sequence: TGTGCCAGCAGCCTGGACTTGACCGAGCAGTACTTC.

The J gene is TRBJ2-1, the V gene TRBV29-1; D possibly corresponds to TRBD2 (6 bases). This CDR3 contains 14 residues. CDR1 SQVTM and CDR2 ANQGSEA come from the germline V gene. Trimming took off 7 bases at V and 6 bases at J, with 19 bases between the two ends. The CDR3 protein is CSGHRDFMGNEQFF. The CDR3 DNA sequence: TGCAGCGGGCACCGGGACTTTATGGGCAATGAGCAGTTCTTC.

This clonotype was seen repeatedly, ten times or more. J is TRBJ2-1 and V is TRBV7-2; 7 bases align to TRBD2. CDR3 size: 15 residues. V dropped 1 base and J dropped 4; count of bases not matched to a gene: 4. Germline V CDR1 and CDR2: SGHTA, FQGNSA. The CDR3 DNA sequence: TGTGCCAGCAGCTTAGAGGCGGGGGTGTACAATGAGCAGTTCTTC. Encoded protein: CASSLEAGVYNEQFF. The variable domain in full, completed from reference TRBV7-2 and TRBJ2-1, reads GAGVSQSPSNKVTEKGKDVELRCDPISGHTALYWYRQSLGQGLEFLIYFQGNSAPDKSGLPSDRFSAERTGGSVSTLTIQRTQQEDSAVYLCASSLEAGVYNEQFFGPGTRLTVL.

The table lists this clonotype with a few counts. The chain links TRBV6-5 to TRBJ2-2; D uncertain. The CDR3 has 13 amino acids. CDR1 and CDR2 (germline): MNHEY, SVGAGI. V dropped 7 bases and J dropped 2 bases, with 8 bases sitting between them. The CDR3 DNA reads TGTGCCAGCAAACACCCCAACACCGGGGAGCTGTTTTTT. It specifies CASKHPNTGELFF.

With regard to this clonotype: The limits of the CDR3 on the DNA are not certain, so only TCRdb's listed CDR3 is given. The V gene is TRBV21-1, the J gene TRBJ1-4; the table's D call, TRBD1, was not checked against the DNA. TRBV21-1 is recorded as a pseudogene. The CDR3 spans 17 amino acids, including both terminal residues. The CDR3 sequence: CASSKVGGEQLMKNCFF.

This clonotype was recorded at least ten times. The V call is TRBV12-5, the J call TRBJ2-2; D is possibly TRBD2 (6 bases). Trimming stripped 10 bases from V and 1 base from J, with 19 bases between. Germline values: CDR1 LGHNT, CDR2 FRNRAP. This CDR3 region has 16 residues. The DNA for the CDR3 is TGTGCTATAAAACCCACCGGGACTCAGAACACCGGGGAGCTGTTTTTT. Its protein product is CAIKPTGTQNTGELFF. Combining the CDR3 with reference TRBV12-5 and TRBJ2-2 gives the whole variable domain DARVTQTPRHKVTEMGQEVTMRCQPILGHNTVFWYRQTMMQGLELLAYFRNRAPLDDSGMPKDRFSAEMPDATLATLKIQPSEPRDSAVYFCAIKPTGTQNTGELFFGEGSRLTVL.

This clonotype was counted only a few times. The chain is built from TRBV7-2 and TRBJ2-3; 9 nucleotides line up with TRBD2. The CDR3 runs 17 residues. V gave up 3 bases and J gave up 3 bases; unmatched junction bases: 10. CDR1 and CDR2 (germline): SGHTA, FQGNSA. The CDR3 DNA sequence: TGTGCCAGCAGCTTTGCCGGAACCAGCGGGGGGACAGATACGCAGTATTTT. It translates to CASSFAGTSGGTDTQYF.

The chain recombines TRBV11-2 with TRBJ1-2, with D perhaps matching TRBD1 (5 bases). This CDR3 spans 13 amino acids. V lost 6 bases, J lost 6 bases, and 14 bases lay in between. The germline CDR1 and CDR2 sequences are SGHAT and FQNNGV. CDR3 sequence reads: CASREWVGDGYTF. Written as DNA, the CDR3 is TGTGCCAGCAGGGAGTGGGTAGGGGATGGCTACACCTTC.

In this sample, this clonotype turned up a few times. The rearrangement joins TRBV5-1 to TRBJ1-4, with 12 bases fitting TRBD1. Per the germline V gene, CDR1 is SGHRS and CDR2 is YFSETQ. The CDR3 totals 16 residues. V lost 4 bases to trimming and J lost 5 bases; unmatched junction nucleotides: 6. CDR3 DNA sequence: TGCGCCAGCAGCCCCAGCGGGACAGGGGGCAATGAAAAACTGTTTTTT. Encoded protein: CASSPSGTGGNEKLFF.

This chain joins TRBV5-6 and TRBJ2-3, with 8 bases fitting TRBD2. Germline CDR1 reads SGHDT; CDR2 reads YYEEEE. The length of the CDR3 is 15 residues. The trim removed 6 bases at V and 2 bases at J, leaving 8 bases unmatched. CDR3 bases: TGTGCCAGCACCAAGACTAGCGACTTCACAGATACGCAGTATTTT. Amino acids: CASTKTSDFTDTQYF.